This T cell receptor beta chain was documented in a study of cytomegalovirus exposure and HLA in healthy donors. In the study overall: From some 190 million T cells, an earlier analysis saw under 140 million unique TCR beta sequences. Findings and limits, study-wide: Most CMV-associated TCR beta chains were later found to appear HLA-restricted. Presence/absence analyses assumed roughly uniform sequencing depth across donors, which may not hold.

Use of 60 Vbeta and 13 Jbeta primers characterized the PCR. The assay was immunoSEQ multiplex PCR, and TCRdb's table has in-frame clones only and misses some. The sample has around 170,000 clones; roughly three quarters are singletons. Germline assignment: CDR1 MNHNY and CDR2 SVGAGI (reference sequence). V was clipped by 10 bases and J by 4 bases; unmatched bases: 7. The CDR3 totals 13 residues. Comment on this clone: Its antigen is not known.

This sequence was found in a woman aged 40 to 49 in good health and CMV-seropositive. The V gene is TRBV6-6, the J gene TRBJ2-3; 8 bases align to TRBD1. Sequenced material: PBMCs. For the CDR3, the DNA is TGTGCCACCAACCGACAGGGGCCAGATACGCAGTATTTT. Encoded protein: CATNRQGPDTQYF.